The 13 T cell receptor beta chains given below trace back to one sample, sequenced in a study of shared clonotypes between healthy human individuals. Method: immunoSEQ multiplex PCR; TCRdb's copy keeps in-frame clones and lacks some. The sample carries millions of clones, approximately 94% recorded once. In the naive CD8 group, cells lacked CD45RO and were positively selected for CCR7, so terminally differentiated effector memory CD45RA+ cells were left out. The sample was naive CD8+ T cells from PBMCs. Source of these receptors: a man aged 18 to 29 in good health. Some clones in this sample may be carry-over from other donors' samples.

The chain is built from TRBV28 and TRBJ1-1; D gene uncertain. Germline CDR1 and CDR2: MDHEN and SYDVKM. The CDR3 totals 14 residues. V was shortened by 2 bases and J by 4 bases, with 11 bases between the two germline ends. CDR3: CASSLGLRGTEAFF. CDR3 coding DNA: TGTGCCAGCAGTTTAGGCCTCCGGGGCACTGAAGCTTTCTTT.

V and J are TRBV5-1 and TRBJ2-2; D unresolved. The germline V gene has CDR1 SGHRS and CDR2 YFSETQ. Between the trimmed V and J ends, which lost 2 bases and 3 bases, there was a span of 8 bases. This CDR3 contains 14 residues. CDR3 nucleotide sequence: TGCGCCAGCAGCTTTAATTGGTACACCGGGGAGCTGTTTTTT. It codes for CASSFNWYTGELFF.

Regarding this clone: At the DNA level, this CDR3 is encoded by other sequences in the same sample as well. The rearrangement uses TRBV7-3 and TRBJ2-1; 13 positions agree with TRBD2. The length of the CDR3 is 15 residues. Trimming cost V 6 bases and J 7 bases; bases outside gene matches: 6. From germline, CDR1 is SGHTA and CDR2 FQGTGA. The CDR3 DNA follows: TGTGCCAGCAGTCTAGGACTAGCGGGAGATAATGAGCAGTTCTTC. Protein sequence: CASSLGLAGDNEQFF. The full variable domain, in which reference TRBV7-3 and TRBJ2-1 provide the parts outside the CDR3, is GAGVSQTPSNKVTEKGKYVELRCDPISGHTALYWYRQSLGQGPEFLIYFQGTGAADDSGLPNDRFFAVRPEGSVSTLKIQRTERGDSAVYLCASSLGLAGDNEQFFGPGTRLTVL.

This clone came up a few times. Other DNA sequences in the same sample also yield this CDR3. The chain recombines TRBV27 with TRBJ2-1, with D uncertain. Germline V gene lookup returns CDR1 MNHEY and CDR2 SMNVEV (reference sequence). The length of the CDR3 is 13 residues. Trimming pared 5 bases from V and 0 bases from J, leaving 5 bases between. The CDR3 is CASSLSSYNEQFF. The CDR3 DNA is TGTGCCAGCAGTCTGAGCTCCTACAATGAGCAGTTCTTC.

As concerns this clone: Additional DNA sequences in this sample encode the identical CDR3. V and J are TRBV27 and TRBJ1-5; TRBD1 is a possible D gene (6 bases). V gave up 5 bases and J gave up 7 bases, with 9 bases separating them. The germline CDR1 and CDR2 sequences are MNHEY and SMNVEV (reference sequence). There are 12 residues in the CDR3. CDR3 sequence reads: CASSQQGQPQHF. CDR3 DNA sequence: TGTGCCAGCAGTCAACAGGGCCAGCCCCAGCATTTT.

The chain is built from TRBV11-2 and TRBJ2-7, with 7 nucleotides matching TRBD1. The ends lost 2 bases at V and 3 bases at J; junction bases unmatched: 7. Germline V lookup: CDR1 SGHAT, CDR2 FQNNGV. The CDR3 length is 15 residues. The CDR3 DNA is TGTGCCAGCAGCTTATCCCGACAGGGCGTCTACGAGCAGTACTTC. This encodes CASSLSRQGVYEQYF.

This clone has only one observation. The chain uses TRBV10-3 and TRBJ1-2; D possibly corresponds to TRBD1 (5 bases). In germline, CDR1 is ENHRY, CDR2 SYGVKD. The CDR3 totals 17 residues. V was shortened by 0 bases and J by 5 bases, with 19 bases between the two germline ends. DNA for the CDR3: TGTGCCATCAGTGAGTCGACTCGTGTAGGGGATGGGTATGGCTACACCTTC. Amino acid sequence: CAISESTRVGDGYGYTF.

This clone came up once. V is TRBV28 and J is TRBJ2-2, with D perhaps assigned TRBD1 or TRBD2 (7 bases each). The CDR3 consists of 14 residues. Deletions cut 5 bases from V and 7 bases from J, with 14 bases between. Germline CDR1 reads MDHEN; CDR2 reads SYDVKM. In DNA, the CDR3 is TGTGCCAGCAGTCCAACAGGGGAGGGCGGGGAGCTGTTTTTT. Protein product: CASSPTGEGGELFF.

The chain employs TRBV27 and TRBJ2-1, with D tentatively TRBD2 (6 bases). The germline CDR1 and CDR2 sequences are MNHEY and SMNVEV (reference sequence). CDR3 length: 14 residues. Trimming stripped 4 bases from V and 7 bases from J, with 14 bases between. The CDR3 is CASSSGVSWNEQFF. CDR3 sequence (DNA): TGTGCCAGCAGTTCGGGAGTATCTTGGAATGAGCAGTTCTTC.

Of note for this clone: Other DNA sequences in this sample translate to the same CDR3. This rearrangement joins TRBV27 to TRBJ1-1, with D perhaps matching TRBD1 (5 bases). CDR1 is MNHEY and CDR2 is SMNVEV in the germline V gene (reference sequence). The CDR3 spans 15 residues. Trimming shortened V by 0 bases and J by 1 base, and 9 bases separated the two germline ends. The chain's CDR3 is CASSLSPGTNTEAFF. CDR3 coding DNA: TGTGCCAGCAGTTTATCACCCGGGACGAACACTGAAGCTTTCTTT.

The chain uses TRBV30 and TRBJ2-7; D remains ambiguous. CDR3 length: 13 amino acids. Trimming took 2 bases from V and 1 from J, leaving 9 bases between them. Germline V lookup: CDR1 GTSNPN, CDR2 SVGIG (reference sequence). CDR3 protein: CAWSTPSSYEQYF. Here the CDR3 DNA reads TGTGCCTGGAGTACGCCTAGTTCCTACGAGCAGTACTTC.

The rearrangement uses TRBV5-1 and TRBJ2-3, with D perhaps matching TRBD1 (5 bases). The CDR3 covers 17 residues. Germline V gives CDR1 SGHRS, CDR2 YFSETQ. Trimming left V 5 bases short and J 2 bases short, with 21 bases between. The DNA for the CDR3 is TGCGCCAGCAGGTCTGGAAGGGGTCGGGTCTTCACAGATACGCAGTATTTT. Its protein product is CASRSGRGRVFTDTQYF.

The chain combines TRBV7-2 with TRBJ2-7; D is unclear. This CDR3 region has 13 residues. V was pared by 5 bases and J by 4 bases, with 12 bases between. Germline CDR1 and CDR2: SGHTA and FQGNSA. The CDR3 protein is CASSPFGAYEQYF. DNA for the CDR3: TGTGCCAGCAGCCCCTTTGGAGCATACGAGCAGTACTTC.